This TCR beta chain came from a study of shared clonotypes between healthy human individuals. Study observations and caveats: It was observed that 5% to 6.5% of naive CD4 clonotypes were shared across a handful of donors. A reduction in generation probabilities was seen for non-shared clonotypes relative to those shared by all four donors.

Concerning this clone itself: Antigen unknown.

CDR1 is KGHSH, CDR2 LQKENI, per germline. The CDR3 extends over 12 amino acids. V was cut by 6 bases and J by 5 bases, with 11 bases left in between. TCRdb keeps only in-frame clones here, not all; method: immunoSEQ multiplex PCR. Of roughly 1.5 million clones in the sample, around 98% are singletons; the top ten hold around 0.47%. The sample was naive CD4+ T cells sorted from blood. Subset meaning: CD45RA+ positively selected. The chain employs TRBV18 and TRBJ2-7, with a tentative D call TRBD2 (6 bases). This clonotype was sampled from a man between 25 and 39 years old in good health. CDR3 residues: CASSPTRNEQYF. The CDR3 region has the DNA TGTGCCAGCTCCCCGACTAGGAACGAGCAGTACTTC. Full variable domain (rest looked up from reference TRBV18 and TRBJ2-7): NAGVMQNPRHLVRRRGQEARLRCSPMKGHSHVYWYRQLPEEGLKFMVYLQKENIIDESGMPKERFSAEFPKEGPSILRIQQVVRGDSAAYFCASSPTRNEQYFGPGTRLTVT.